Detailed here is one T cell receptor beta chain. Germline CDR1 and CDR2: MNHNY and SVGAGI (reference sequence). Trimming took 6 bases from V and 5 from J, leaving 22 bases between them. CDR3 length: 16 amino acids. This specimen comes from a study of T cell changes during pregnancy in multiple sclerosis. Assay: immunoSEQ multiplex PCR; the TCRdb copy retains only in-frame clones and omits some. Of about 27,000 clones listed, around nine tenths are singletons. This receptor was obtained from a female donor in good health, enrolled as a control in a pregnancy study. The source material was CD8+ T cells from peripheral blood mononuclear cells, sampled in the first trimester of pregnancy. The J gene is TRBJ1-2, the V gene TRBV6-6, with D tentatively TRBD1 (6 bases). The CDR3 is CASSHTAGEPLYGYTF. CDR3 bases: TGTGCCAGCAGCCACACCGCAGGGGAGCCCTTATATGGCTACACCTTC.